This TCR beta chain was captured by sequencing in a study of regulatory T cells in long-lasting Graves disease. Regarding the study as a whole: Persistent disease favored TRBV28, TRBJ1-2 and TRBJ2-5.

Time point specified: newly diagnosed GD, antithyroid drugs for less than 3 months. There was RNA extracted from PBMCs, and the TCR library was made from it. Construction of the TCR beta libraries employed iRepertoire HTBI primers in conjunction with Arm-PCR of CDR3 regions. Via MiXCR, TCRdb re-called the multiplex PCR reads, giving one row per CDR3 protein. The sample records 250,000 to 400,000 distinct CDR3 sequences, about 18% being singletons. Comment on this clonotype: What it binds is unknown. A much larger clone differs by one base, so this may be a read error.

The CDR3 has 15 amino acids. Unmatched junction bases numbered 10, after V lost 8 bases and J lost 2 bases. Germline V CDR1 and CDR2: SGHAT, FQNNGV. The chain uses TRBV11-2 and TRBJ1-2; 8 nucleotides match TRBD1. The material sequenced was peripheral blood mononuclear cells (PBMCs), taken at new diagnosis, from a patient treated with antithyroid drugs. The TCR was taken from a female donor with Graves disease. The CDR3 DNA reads TGTGCCAGCGGCTCGGCAGGGGGCTGGAACTATGGCTACACCTTC. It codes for CASGSAGGWNYGYTF.